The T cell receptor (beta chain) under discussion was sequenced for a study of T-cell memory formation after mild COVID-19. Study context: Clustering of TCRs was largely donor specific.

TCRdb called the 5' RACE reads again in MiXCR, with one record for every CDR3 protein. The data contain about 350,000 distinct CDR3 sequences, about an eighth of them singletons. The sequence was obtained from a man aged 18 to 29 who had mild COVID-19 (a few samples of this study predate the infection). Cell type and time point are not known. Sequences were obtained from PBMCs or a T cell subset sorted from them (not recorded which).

CDR3 protein: CASSQDQAGHTDTQYF. CDR3 DNA sequence: TGCGCCAGCAGCCAAGACCAAGCGGGGCACACAGATACGCAGTATTTT. The chain recombines TRBV4-3 with TRBJ2-3, with 7 nucleotides matching TRBD2. The CDR3 sequence is 16 residues long. V lost 0 bases, J lost 2 bases, and 5 bases stayed unmatched. Germline V lookup: CDR1 LGHNA, CDR2 YSLEER.